This T cell receptor beta chain appears in the sequencing data of a study of identical twins. CDR1 and CDR2 (germline): SEHNR, FQNEAQ (reference sequence). The CDR3 consists of 13 residues. V was pared by 6 bases and J by 0 bases, with 8 bases between. Each CDR3 protein is one row after TCRdb ran MiXCR on the 5' RACE reads. Among fewer than 450,000 distinct CDR3 sequences listed, roughly 10% were seen once. This clonotype was recorded many times. The sequencing input was naive T cells sorted from blood. This chain joins TRBV7-9 and TRBJ1-2; no clear D. This receptor was taken from a woman aged 50 to 65 in good health. The CDR3 protein is CASSADSNYGYTF. Written as DNA, the CDR3 is TGTGCCAGCAGTGCCGATTCTAACTATGGCTACACCTTC.